Listed here are 20 T cell receptor beta chains from one sample, sequenced in a study of T-cell memory formation after mild COVID-19. TCRdb called the 5' RACE reads again in MiXCR, with one record for every CDR3 protein. The sample gives 85,000 to 120,000 distinct CDR3 sequences, under 15% of which show up once; under 30% is in the top ten. The sequenced sample was PBMCs or a T cell subset sorted from them (not recorded which). The receptors were gathered from an adult woman who had mild COVID-19 (a few samples of this study predate the infection). Cell type and time point are not known.

This clonotype has a handful of counts. The chain is built from TRBV20-1 and TRBJ2-5; D remains ambiguous. CDR3 size: 11 residues. The germline V gene encodes CDR1 DFQATT and CDR2 SNEGSKA (reference sequence). The V and J ends lost 1 base and 5 bases respectively, with 5 bases between them. CDR3 sequence reads: CSARGWETQYF. The CDR3 DNA sequence: TGCAGTGCTAGAGGTTGGGAGACCCAGTACTTC.

The gene calls are TRBV5-6 and TRBJ1-1; TRBD1 matches 10 bases. V was pared by 0 bases and J by 1 base, with 21 bases of the junction left unmatched. The germline V gene encodes CDR1 SGHDT and CDR2 YYEEEE. The CDR3 spans 22 residues. CDR3 in DNA: TGTGCCAGCAGCTTGGCAAAAGGGACAGGGGAGTCCCTTTCGCGGAAGAACACTGAAGCTTTCTTT. This translates into CASSLAKGTGESLSRKNTEAFF.

This clonotype appeared a few times. The chain is built from TRBV29-1 and TRBJ2-7, with 7 bases identical to TRBD1. V dropped 7 bases and J dropped 2; count of bases not matched to a gene: 5. Germline lookup yields CDR1 SQVTM and CDR2 ANQGSEA. The CDR3 sequence is 12 residues long. The CDR3 protein is CSARDSPYEQYF. As DNA, the CDR3 is TGCAGCGCCCGGGACAGCCCCTACGAGCAGTACTTC.

This clonotype turned up a few times. CDR3 sequence reads: CASSSGAGNYNEQFF. As DNA, the CDR3 is TGTGCCAGCAGCTCAGGGGCGGGAAACTACAATGAGCAGTTCTTC. The rearrangement links TRBV7-9 to TRBJ2-1; D may match TRBD1 or TRBD2 (6 bases each). The CDR3 loop spans 15 amino acids. Germline-derived CDR1 and CDR2 are SEHNR and FQNEAQ (reference sequence). V gave up 4 bases and J gave up 3 bases, with 13 bases separating them.

This clonotype was counted a few times. This chain joins TRBV7-2 and TRBJ2-1; D gene unclear. The germline CDR1 and CDR2 sequences are SGHTA and FQGNSA. V shed 5 bases and J shed 4 bases, with 18 bases lying between them. The CDR3 totals 16 residues. CDR3 sequence reads: CASSGWQARSYNEQFF. The CDR3 DNA is TGTGCCAGCAGCGGTTGGCAGGCCCGATCTTACAATGAGCAGTTCTTC.

This clonotype has only a few counts. V gene TRBV4-1 combines with J gene TRBJ2-7; 10 nucleotides match TRBD1. The germline V gene encodes CDR1 MGHRA and CDR2 YSYEKL. Trimming removed 0 bases from V and 0 bases from J; junction bases left unmatched: 11. The CDR3 extends over 19 amino acids. This chain's CDR3 is CASSQEGTGAEISSYEQYF. Here the CDR3 DNA reads TGCGCCAGCAGCCAAGAAGGGACAGGGGCCGAAATTAGCTCCTACGAGCAGTACTTC.

This chain links TRBV7-8 with TRBJ2-5, with D unresolved. Looked up from germline, CDR1 is SGHVS and CDR2 is FQNEAQ. This CDR3 has 18 amino acids. V was cut by 2 bases and J by 5 bases, with 24 bases left in between. For the CDR3, the DNA is TGTGCCAGCAGCTTATTCGGCTGGGGAACGAGCCTCCTGGAGACCCAGTACTTC. Amino acids: CASSLFGWGTSLLETQYF.

The chain employs TRBV27 and TRBJ2-1; 9 bases fit TRBD2. V was pared by 3 bases and J by 3 bases, with 6 bases of the junction left unmatched. Per the germline V gene, CDR1 is MNHEY and CDR2 is SMNVEV (reference sequence). The CDR3 contains 16 residues. CDR3: CASSLIAGGLYNEQFF. In DNA form, the CDR3 reads TGTGCCAGCAGTTTGATCGCGGGAGGGCTCTACAATGAGCAGTTCTTC.

This clonotype was observed a few times. The gene calls are TRBV7-8 and TRBJ2-7, with TRBD1 as a possible D gene (5 bases). Germline CDR1 is SGHVS and CDR2 is FQNEAQ. The V gene lost 2 bases and the J gene lost 0 bases, with 14 bases spanning the gap. The CDR3 runs 16 residues. The CDR3 nucleotides are TGTGCCAGCAGCTTACTCACAGGTTGGGACTCCTACGAGCAGTACTTC. Protein: CASSLLTGWDSYEQYF.

The CDR3 DNA reads as TGTGCCACCAGTGATTTGAAGCCCGATGAGCAGTTCTTC. This codes for CATSDLKPDEQFF. The chain combines TRBV24-1 with TRBJ2-1; D call uncertain. CDR3 size: 13 residues. Trimming cost V 0 bases and J 8 bases, with 7 bases left between them. Germline CDR1 KGHDR, CDR2 SFDVKD.

The chain recombines TRBV4-2 with TRBJ2-2; 12 nucleotides agree with TRBD2. The ends lost 1 base at V and 4 bases at J; junction bases unmatched: 10. Germline V CDR1 and CDR2: LGHNA, YNFKEQ. The CDR3 consists of 19 residues. The CDR3 sequence is CASSQGGLAGGRRTGELFF. The CDR3 DNA is TGTGCCAGCAGCCAAGGCGGGCTAGCGGGAGGGAGGCGCACCGGGGAGCTGTTTTTT.

The chain uses TRBV4-1 and TRBJ2-4; D unclear. Trimming removed 0 bases at V and 11 bases at J, with 11 bases between. CDR1 and CDR2 from the germline V gene are MGHRA and YSYEKL. The CDR3 loop spans 13 amino acids. The CDR3 sequence: CASSQDLGPFQYF. CDR3 nucleotides: TGCGCCAGCAGCCAAGATCTCGGGCCTTTTCAGTACTTC.

This clonotype was picked up a small number of times. CDR3 nucleotide sequence: TGTGCCAGCAGCCTCTACCTGGGGGCGCGGGAAGAGACCCAGTACTTC. This sequence encodes CASSLYLGAREETQYF. V usage is TRBV7-9 and J usage is TRBJ2-5; D is possibly TRBD1 (6 bases). The V gene's germline CDR1 is SEHNR and CDR2 FQNEAQ (reference sequence). The CDR3 totals 16 residues. Deletions cut 5 bases from V and 3 bases from J, with 19 bases between.

The rearrangement uses TRBV12-3 or TRBV12-4 and TRBJ2-7; 10 bases align to TRBD1. The CDR3 spans 15 residues. V shed 7 bases, J shed 4 bases, and the junction held 10 bases outside the gene matches. The CDR3 sequence: CASTRLGQGDYEQYF. For the CDR3, the DNA is TGTGCCAGCACCAGACTTGGACAGGGGGATTACGAGCAGTACTTC.

This clonotype was counted between two and nine times. This sequence joins TRBV7-9 and TRBJ2-1; 9 nucleotides match TRBD1. Losses at the gene ends were 3 bases for V and 5 bases for J; bases not matched to a gene: 2. The CDR3 runs to 14 residues. Germline V gives CDR1 SEHNR, CDR2 FQNEAQ (reference sequence). CDR3 region: CASSFGTGNNEQFF. CDR3 DNA sequence: TGTGCCAGCAGCTTCGGGACAGGGAACAATGAGCAGTTCTTC. The variable domain in full, with the rest retrieved from reference TRBV7-9 and TRBJ2-1, is DTGVSQNPRHKITKRGQNVTFRCDPISEHNRLYWYRQTLGQGPEFLTYFQNEAQLEKSRLLSDRFSAERPKGSFSTLEIQRTEQGDSAMYLCASSFGTGNNEQFFGPGTRLTVL.

The chain employs TRBV4-1 and TRBJ1-2, with D hard to call. Germline assignment: CDR1 MGHRA and CDR2 YSYEKL. Trimming left V 4 bases short and J 4 bases short, with 13 bases between. The CDR3 covers 14 residues. The CDR3 region has the DNA TGCGCCAGCAGCCCAGAACCGGTCCCCTATGGCTACACCTTC. Translated: CASSPEPVPYGYTF.

The rearrangement links TRBV12-3 or TRBV12-4 to TRBJ2-1, with 10 bases matching TRBD2. This CDR3 region has 18 residues. J gave up 8 bases and V 2 bases, and 15 bases lay outside the gene matches. CDR3 DNA: TGTGCCAGCAGTTTATATGCGCTAGCGGGAGCTCAGAGCGATGAGCAGTTCTTC. This gives the protein CASSLYALAGAQSDEQFF.

The CDR3 nucleotides read TGTGCCAGCAGCGTACCAAGTACAGGGTTCTATGGCTACACCTTC. Protein: CASSVPSTGFYGYTF. V gene TRBV9 combines with J gene TRBJ1-2; D perhaps matches TRBD1 (6 bases). CDR3 length: 15 residues. CDR1 and CDR2 from the germline V gene are SGDLS and YYNGEE. Deletions cut 1 base from V and 4 bases from J, with 14 bases between.

This clonotype turned up a few times. This chain links TRBV11-3 with TRBJ1-3; the D is unclear. Trimming shortened V by 3 bases and J by 0 bases, and 12 bases separated the two germline ends. The CDR3 is 16 amino acids. CDR1 and CDR2 (germline): SGHNT, YENEEA. The CDR3 nucleotides read TGTGCCAGCAGCTTCTACAGTGGTTCCTCTGGAAACACCATATATTTT. It translates to CASSFYSGSSGNTIYF.

The chain has TRBV2 and TRBJ2-3; 9 bases align to TRBD2. Germline loops: CDR1 SNHLY, CDR2 FYNNEI. The CDR3 is 16 residues long. Losses at the gene ends were 2 bases for V and 0 bases for J; bases not matched to a gene: 3. CDR3 loop: CASSEPLAGSTDTQYF. In DNA form, the CDR3 reads TGTGCCAGCAGTGAACCCCTAGCGGGAAGCACAGATACGCAGTATTTT. Drawing the rest from reference TRBV2 and TRBJ2-3, the complete variable domain is EPEVTQTPSHQVTQMGQEVILRCVPISNHLYFYWYRQILGQKVEFLVSFYNNEISEKSEIFDDQFSVERPDGSNFTLKIRSTKLEDSAMYFCASSEPLAGSTDTQYFGPGTRLTVL.